The clone carrying this T cell receptor beta chain was found many times. The data were taken from a study of early T cells in non-severe SARS-CoV-2 infection. Individual cDNA molecules carried attached unique molecular identifiers. MiXCR, applied by TCRdb to the 5' RACE reads, yields one record per CDR3 protein. The table lists about 67,000 distinct CDR3 sequences, 11% of them singletons. Source material: whole blood. The receptor comes from an adult who was a healthcare worker with PCR-confirmed SARS-CoV-2 infection or an uninfected control (not recorded which).

CDR3 bases: TGCAGTCAGCCCCCCACCGGGTTCTGGACGGATCAGCCCCAGCATTTT. Residues: CSQPPTGFWTDQPQHF. The rearrangement uses TRBV20-1 and TRBJ1-5; D uncertain. V lost 8 bases and J lost 5, with 25 bases in between. The CDR3 has 16 amino acids. Germline lookup yields CDR1 DFQATT and CDR2 SNEGSKA (reference sequence).